Following are 29 T cell receptor beta chains from one sample sequenced in a study of cytomegalovirus exposure and HLA in healthy donors. Profiled with immunoSEQ multiplex PCR; TCRdb holds only in-frame clones, not every one. The data show 150,000 to 180,000 clones, with 75% to 90% seen just once and 20% to 25% held by the top ten. Sequenced: PBMCs. All receptors derive from a man aged 18 to 30 in good health and CMV-seropositive.

By proportion, this clone is medium-sized. The V call is TRBV5-6, the J call TRBJ2-5; TRBD1 is a possible D gene (6 bases). The germline V gene encodes CDR1 SGHDT and CDR2 YYEEEE. The V and J ends lost 4 bases and 4 bases respectively, with 11 bases between them. This CDR3 comprises 13 residues. The CDR3 is CASSGTRGETQYF. CDR3 nucleotide sequence: TGTGCCAGCAGCGGGACCAGGGGAGAGACCCAGTACTTC.

The chain carries TRBV27 and TRBJ2-2; TRBD2 matches at 7 bases. Trimming cost V 6 bases and J 5 bases; bases outside gene matches: 6. CDR1 and CDR2 from the germline V gene are MNHEY and SMNVEV (reference sequence). The CDR3 extends over 14 amino acids. The CDR3 loop reads CASRSGLLTGELFF. CDR3 DNA sequence: TGTGCCAGCAGGTCGGGACTACTAACCGGGGAGCTGTTTTTT.

In its sample, this clone was seen once. This sequence joins TRBV15 and TRBJ2-3; D is possibly TRBD1 (7 bases). Trimming took off 0 bases at V and 2 bases at J, with 12 bases between the two ends. CDR1 and CDR2 (germline): LNHNV, YYDKDF (reference sequence). The CDR3 covers 16 residues. CDR3 sequence (DNA): TGTGCCACCAGCAGAGATGGAGGGGGCATCACAGATACGCAGTATTTT. Amino acids: CATSRDGGGITDTQYF.

The rearrangement uses TRBV6-1 and TRBJ1-5; D is uncertain. The CDR3 sequence is 14 residues long. Germline CDR1 reads MNHNS; CDR2 reads SASEGT. V shed 2 bases and J shed 9 bases, with 14 bases lying between them. The CDR3 bases are TGTGCCAGCAGTGAAAGGTACGGGTCCGGGCCCCAGCATTTT. Translation: CASSERYGSGPQHF.

The chain combines TRBV27 with TRBJ2-1; 7 bases are shared with TRBD1. The trim removed 5 bases at V and 5 bases at J, leaving 9 bases unmatched. CDR1 is MNHEY and CDR2 is SMNVEV in the germline V gene (reference sequence). The CDR3 contains 15 residues. CDR3 amino acids: CASSLRQGRNNEQFF. The CDR3 DNA follows: TGTGCCAGCAGTCTCCGACAGGGACGGAACAATGAGCAGTTCTTC.

This clone has only one observation. This sequence joins TRBV19 and TRBJ1-6, with a possible D match to TRBD1 (6 bases). Germline assignment: CDR1 LNHDA and CDR2 SQIVND (reference sequence). The V end lost 1 base, the J end lost 1 base, and 14 bases lay between the germline ends. The CDR3 totals 18 residues. The CDR3 nucleotides read TGTGCCAGTAGTATAGTCCCGCCGACAGGATCCTATAATTCACCCCTCCACTTT. This sequence encodes CASSIVPPTGSYNSPLHF.

The chain couples TRBV6-6 to TRBJ2-7, with D possibly TRBD1 on 5 matching bases. Per the germline V gene, CDR1 is MNHNY and CDR2 is SVGAGI (reference sequence). Between the trimmed V and J ends, which lost 7 bases and 0 bases, there was a span of 13 bases. This CDR3 contains 14 residues. The CDR3 DNA follows: TGTGCCAGCACCCCCCCAGGGCCCTCCTACGAGCAGTACTTC. Protein product: CASTPPGPSYEQYF.

This clone was recorded once. The J gene is TRBJ2-3, the V gene TRBV2; tentative D call: TRBD1 (5 bases). Trimming pared 0 bases from V and 4 bases from J, leaving 11 bases between. CDR3 length: 15 amino acids. CDR1 is SNHLY and CDR2 is FYNNEI in the germline V gene. CDR3 sequence: CASSEATAGADTQYF. CDR3 bases: TGTGCCAGCAGTGAAGCGACAGCAGGCGCAGATACGCAGTATTTT.

In its sample, this clone was seen many times. The V and J genes are TRBV2 and TRBJ1-2; D not resolved. The CDR3 has 12 residues. V was trimmed by 4 bases and J by 8 bases, leaving 11 bases between them. CDR1 is SNHLY, CDR2 FYNNEI, per germline. The CDR3 protein is CASSGGAGGYTF. The CDR3 DNA reads as TGTGCCAGCAGTGGGGGAGCTGGGGGCTACACCTTC.

The genes are TRBV30 and TRBJ2-3, with D possibly TRBD1 on 5 matching bases. Germline loops: CDR1 GTSNPN, CDR2 SVGIG (reference sequence). The V gene lost 5 bases and the J gene lost 2 bases, with 17 bases spanning the gap. This CDR3 has 15 amino acids. The CDR3 region is CAWSDPSGYTDTQYF. Here the CDR3 DNA reads TGTGCCTGGTCCGACCCCTCAGGGTACACAGATACGCAGTATTTT.

This clone was recorded many times. This chain links TRBV6-5 with TRBJ2-2; perhaps TRBD2 as D (5 bases). The CDR3 sequence is 14 residues long. Trimming cost V 7 bases and J 2 bases, with 11 bases left between them. Germline V lookup: CDR1 MNHEY, CDR2 SVGAGI. The CDR3 sequence is CASKKRRNTGELFF. The CDR3 nucleotides are TGTGCCAGCAAAAAGCGGAGAAACACCGGGGAGCTGTTTTTT.

As to this clone: The same CDR3 also results from other DNA sequences found in this sample. V gene TRBV5-1 combines with J gene TRBJ1-2; 10 bases are a match to TRBD1. Germline CDR1 reads SGHRS; CDR2 reads YFSETQ. The CDR3 has 16 residues. J lost 4 bases, V lost 0 bases, and 6 bases had no gene match. The CDR3 region is CASSLGQGARGYGYTF. CDR3 nucleotides: TGCGCCAGCAGCTTGGGACAGGGGGCGCGAGGCTATGGCTACACCTTC.

This sequence joins TRBV15 and TRBJ2-3, with TRBD2 matching over 10 bases. Germline V gene sequence: CDR1 LNHNV, CDR2 YYDKDF (reference sequence). The CDR3 spans 16 residues. J was trimmed by 2 bases and V by 0 bases; bases with no gene match: 2. The CDR3 bases are TGTGCCACCAGCAGAGATACTAGCGGGACCACAGATACGCAGTATTTT. As protein: CATSRDTSGTTDTQYF.

The chain recombines TRBV15 with TRBJ1-2; D is ambiguous. Germline CDR1 and CDR2: LNHNV and YYDKDF (reference sequence). CDR3 length equals 15 residues. The V end was cut by 0 bases, the J end by 0 bases, with 8 bases between. The CDR3 is CATSRDVRANYGYTF. Here the CDR3 DNA reads TGTGCCACCAGCAGAGATGTCCGAGCTAACTATGGCTACACCTTC.

J is TRBJ2-1 and V is TRBV5-1; 9 bases are shared with TRBD2. V lost 0 bases and J lost 11; bases outside the gene matches: 0. The germline V gene has CDR1 SGHRS and CDR2 YFSETQ. CDR3 length: 12 amino acids. CDR3 amino acids: CASSLASGKQFF. The CDR3 region has the DNA TGCGCCAGCAGCTTGGCTAGCGGGAAGCAGTTCTTC.

The chain links TRBV9 to TRBJ2-1; TRBD2 agrees at 8 bases. Germline trimming cut 3 bases from V and 7 bases from J; bases unmatched to any gene: 12. The CDR3 has 16 residues. Per the germline V gene, CDR1 is SGDLS and CDR2 is YYNGEE. CDR3 sequence (DNA): TGTGCCAGCAGCGCTCAAAGCGGGAGTGGTGGAAATGAGCAGTTCTTC. Protein sequence: CASSAQSGSGGNEQFF.

The CDR3 DNA is TGTGCCAGCAGCCCCCCACGTGGAGGGGAGCAGTACTTC. It yields the protein CASSPPRGGEQYF. The J gene is TRBJ2-7, the V gene TRBV27; the D gene is possibly TRBD2 (6 bases). Trimming stripped 6 bases from V and 7 bases from J, with 16 bases between. Germline V gene sequence: CDR1 MNHEY, CDR2 SMNVEV (reference sequence). CDR3 length: 13 residues.

In this sample, this clone turned up many times. The chain couples TRBV4-3 to TRBJ2-7; tentative D call: TRBD1 (5 bases). Germline V lookup: CDR1 LGHNA, CDR2 YSLEER. V was cut by 4 bases and J by 3 bases, with 10 bases left in between. The CDR3 has 13 residues. The CDR3: CASSPRADYEQYF. As DNA, the CDR3 is TGCGCCAGCAGCCCCAGGGCCGACTACGAGCAGTACTTC.

The chain carries TRBV5-1 and TRBJ1-1; a possible D gene is TRBD1 (6 bases). V lost 4 bases and J 3 bases, leaving 16 bases between the germline ends. The CDR3 covers 15 residues. Germline V lookup: CDR1 SGHRS, CDR2 YFSETQ. DNA of the CDR3: TGCGCCAGCAGCACCGGCGGGGGGCTGGACACTGAAGCTTTCTTT. This gives the protein CASSTGGGLDTEAFF.

This rearrangement joins TRBV4-3 to TRBJ2-7, with D possibly TRBD1 on 5 matching bases. Germline values: CDR1 LGHNA, CDR2 YSLEER. The CDR3 contains 15 residues. Trimming took off 0 bases at V and 6 bases at J, with 15 bases between the two ends. The CDR3 nucleotides read TGCGCCAGCAGCCAAGATCGGCAGGGCCCTCCCGAGCAGTACTTC. Amino acids: CASSQDRQGPPEQYF.

V is TRBV18 and J is TRBJ2-1, with 8 positions matching TRBD2. CDR1 KGHSH and CDR2 LQKENI come from the germline V gene. With 4 bases clipped from V and 6 bases from J, the junction kept 8 bases outside the gene matches. The CDR3 has 15 residues. CDR3 in amino acids: CASSLDRGLVNEQFF. Written as DNA, the CDR3 is TGTGCCAGCTCACTAGATCGGGGACTAGTCAATGAGCAGTTCTTC.

The J gene is TRBJ1-2, the V gene TRBV6-5, with 7 bases identical to TRBD1. J gave up 1 base and V 5 bases, and 7 bases lay outside the gene matches. The V gene's germline CDR1 is MNHEY and CDR2 SVGAGI. CDR3 length: 15 residues. Here the CDR3 DNA reads TGTGCCAGCAGTCCGCGACAGGGTTTTAACTATGGCTACACCTTC. Residues: CASSPRQGFNYGYTF.

The V call is TRBV2, the J call TRBJ2-2; no reliable D call. Germline V gene sequence: CDR1 SNHLY, CDR2 FYNNEI. Deletions cut 6 bases from V and 1 base from J, with 6 bases between. The CDR3 has 13 amino acids. The CDR3 reads CASRRLNTGELFF. The CDR3 coding sequence is TGTGCCAGCAGGAGATTGAACACCGGGGAGCTGTTTTTT.

This clone was recorded only once. J is TRBJ1-5 and V is TRBV19; possible D gene TRBD1, 6 bases. The CDR3 has 16 amino acids. The V and J ends lost 2 bases and 2 bases respectively, with 13 bases between them. Germline CDR1 and CDR2: LNHDA and SQIVND (reference sequence). The CDR3 DNA is TGTGCCAGTAGTATATACAGGGCCTCGGGCAATCAGCCCCAGCATTTT. Encoded protein: CASSIYRASGNQPQHF.

This clone was seen only once. This chain links TRBV30 with TRBJ1-2; 8 bases are shared with TRBD1. Germline trimming cut 4 bases from V and 7 bases from J; bases unmatched to any gene: 14. The CDR3 extends over 15 amino acids. Germline V lookup: CDR1 GTSNPN, CDR2 SVGIG (reference sequence). The CDR3 nucleotides are TGTGCCTGGACCCTTATCGGACAGGGTAATTTTGGCTACACCTTC. Encoded protein: CAWTLIGQGNFGYTF.

The chain recombines TRBV25-1 with TRBJ2-7; D may be TRBD2 (6 bases). CDR1 and CDR2 from the germline V gene are MGHDK and SYGVNS. This CDR3 spans 13 amino acids. The V end was cut by 6 bases, the J end by 7 bases, with 16 bases between. CDR3 DNA: TGTGCCAGCAGGAAGGAGGGCCGGGGGGAGCAGTACTTC. It translates to CASRKEGRGEQYF.

This clone has only a few counts. This chain connects TRBV27 to TRBJ2-7; tentatively, D is TRBD1 (5 bases). Germline V lookup: CDR1 MNHEY, CDR2 SMNVEV (reference sequence). The V end lost 2 bases, the J end lost 6 bases, and 11 bases lay between the germline ends. The length of the CDR3 is 13 residues. DNA of the CDR3: TGTGCCAGCAGTTTAGGGTTAGGGGTCGAGCAGTACTTC. This sequence encodes CASSLGLGVEQYF.

The chain carries TRBV9 and TRBJ2-2; 8 nucleotides match TRBD2. After removal of 5 bases from V and 4 bases from J, the junction contained 7 bases not matched to a gene. Germline CDR1 is SGDLS and CDR2 is YYNGEE. CDR3 length equals 15 residues. DNA of the CDR3: TGTGCCAGCAGTCGAGGAGCGGGGGCCACCGGGGAGCTGTTTTTT. This sequence encodes CASSRGAGATGELFF.

This clone was seen a single time. The chain uses TRBV29-1 and TRBJ1-1; D uncertain. V was shortened by 1 base and J by 0 bases, with 9 bases between the two germline ends. This CDR3 is 14 amino acids long. Germline assignment: CDR1 SQVTM and CDR2 ANQGSEA. CDR3 nucleotides: TGCAGCGTTGAAGTCCAGGAAGTGAACACTGAAGCTTTCTTT. This codes for CSVEVQEVNTEAFF. Supplemented by reference TRBV29-1 and TRBJ1-1, the full variable domain reads SAVISQKPSRDICQRGTSLTIQCQVDSQVTMMFWYRQQPGQSLTLIATANQGSEATYESGFVIDKFPISRPNLTFSTLTVSNMSPEDSSIYLCSVEVQEVNTEAFFGQGTRLTVV.